This T cell receptor (beta chain) is from a study of technical replicates of blood from a few donors. TCRdb keeps only in-frame clones here, not all; method: immunoSEQ multiplex PCR. The sample includes about 94,000 clones, about 96% of them seen just once. This CDR3 region has 15 residues. This clone was seen only a few times. The specimen was T cells isolated from PBMCs. This TCR came from a human donor in good health. The chain is built from TRBV21-1 and TRBJ1-5; TRBD1 is taken as the D call from the table, unchecked against the DNA. TRBV21-1 is noted as a pseudogene. The CDR3 is CASSRRQGCNQPQHF. For the CDR3, the DNA is TGTGCCAGCAGCAGAAGACAGGGTTGCAATCAGCCCCAGCATTTT.